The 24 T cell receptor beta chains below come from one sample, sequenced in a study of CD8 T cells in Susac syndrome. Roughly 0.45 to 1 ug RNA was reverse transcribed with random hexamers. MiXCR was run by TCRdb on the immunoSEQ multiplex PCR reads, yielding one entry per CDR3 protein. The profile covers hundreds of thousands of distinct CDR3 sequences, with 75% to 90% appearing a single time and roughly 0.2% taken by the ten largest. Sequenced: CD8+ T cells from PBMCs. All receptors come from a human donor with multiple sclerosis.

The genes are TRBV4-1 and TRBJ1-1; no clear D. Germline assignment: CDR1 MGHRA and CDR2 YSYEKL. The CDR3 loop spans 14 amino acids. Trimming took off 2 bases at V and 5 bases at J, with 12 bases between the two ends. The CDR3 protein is CASSQLLGGTEAFF. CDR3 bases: TGCGCCAGCAGCCAACTTTTAGGTGGGACTGAAGCTTTCTTT.

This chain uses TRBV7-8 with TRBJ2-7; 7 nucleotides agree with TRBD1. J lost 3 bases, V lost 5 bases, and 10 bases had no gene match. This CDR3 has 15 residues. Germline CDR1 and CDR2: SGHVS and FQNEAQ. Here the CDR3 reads CASSPRSGQHYEQYF. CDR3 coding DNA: TGTGCCAGCAGCCCCCGATCGGGACAGCACTACGAGCAGTACTTC.

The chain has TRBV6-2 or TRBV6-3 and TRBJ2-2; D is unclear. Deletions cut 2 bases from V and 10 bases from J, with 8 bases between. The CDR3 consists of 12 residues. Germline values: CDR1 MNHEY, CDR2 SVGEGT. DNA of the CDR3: TGTGCCAGCAGTTACGGGAAGGAGGAGCTGTTTTTT. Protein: CASSYGKEELFF.

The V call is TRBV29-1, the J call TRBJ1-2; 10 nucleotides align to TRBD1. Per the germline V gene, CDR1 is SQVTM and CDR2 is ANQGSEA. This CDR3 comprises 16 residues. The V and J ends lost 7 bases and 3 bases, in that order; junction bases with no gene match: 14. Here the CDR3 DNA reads TGCAGCGGAATGACAGGGGGCCAGGGGTGGGACTATGGCTACACCTTC. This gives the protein CSGMTGGQGWDYGYTF.

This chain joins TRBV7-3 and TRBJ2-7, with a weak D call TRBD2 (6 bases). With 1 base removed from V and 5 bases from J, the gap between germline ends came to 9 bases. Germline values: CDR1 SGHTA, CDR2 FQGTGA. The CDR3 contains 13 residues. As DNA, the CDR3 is TGTGCCAGCAGCTTAATAGCGGATGACGAGCAGTACTTC. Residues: CASSLIADDEQYF.

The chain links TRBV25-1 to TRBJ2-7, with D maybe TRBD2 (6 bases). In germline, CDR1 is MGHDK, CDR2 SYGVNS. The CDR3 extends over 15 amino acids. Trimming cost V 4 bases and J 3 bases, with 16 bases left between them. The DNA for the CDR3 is TGTGCCAGCAGTGCCCCAACCGGGACTCACTACGAGCAGTACTTC. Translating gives CASSAPTGTHYEQYF.

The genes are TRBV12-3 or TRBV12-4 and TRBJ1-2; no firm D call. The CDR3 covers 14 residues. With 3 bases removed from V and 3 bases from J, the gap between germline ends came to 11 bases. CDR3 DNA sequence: TGTGCCAGCAGTTTCCCCGGAGTCCACTATGGCTACACCTTC. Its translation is CASSFPGVHYGYTF.

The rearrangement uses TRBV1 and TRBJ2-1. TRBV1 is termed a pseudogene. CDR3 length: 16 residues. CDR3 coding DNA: TGCACCAGCAGGGGGTGGCACGACGCGTCCTACAATGAGCAGTTCTTC. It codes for CTSRGWHDASYNEQFF.

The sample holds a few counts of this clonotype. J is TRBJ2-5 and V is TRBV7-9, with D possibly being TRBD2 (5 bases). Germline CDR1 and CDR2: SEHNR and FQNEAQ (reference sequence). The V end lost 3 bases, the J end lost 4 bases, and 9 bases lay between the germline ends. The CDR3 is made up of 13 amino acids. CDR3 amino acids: CASSLDFLETQYF. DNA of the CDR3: TGTGCCAGCAGCTTGGACTTCTTAGAGACCCAGTACTTC.

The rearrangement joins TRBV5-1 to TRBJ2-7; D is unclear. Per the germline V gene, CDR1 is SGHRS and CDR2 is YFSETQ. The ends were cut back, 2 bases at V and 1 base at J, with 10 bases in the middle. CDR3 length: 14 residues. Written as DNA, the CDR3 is TGCGCCAGCAGCTTCGATGCGGCTTCCTACGAGCAGTACTTC. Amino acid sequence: CASSFDAASYEQYF.

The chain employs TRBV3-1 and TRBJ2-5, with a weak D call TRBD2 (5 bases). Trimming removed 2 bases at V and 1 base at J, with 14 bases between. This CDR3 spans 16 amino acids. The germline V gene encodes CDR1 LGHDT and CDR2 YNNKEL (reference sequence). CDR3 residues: CASSQRIHTSQETQYF. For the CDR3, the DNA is TGTGCCAGCAGCCAAAGAATTCACACTAGCCAAGAGACCCAGTACTTC.

The CDR3 here is CASSVGPEANTGELFF. The CDR3 nucleotides are TGTGCCAGCAGCGTAGGTCCAGAGGCGAACACCGGGGAGCTGTTTTTT. This chain links TRBV9 with TRBJ2-2; the D is unclear. This CDR3 has 16 residues. The germline V and J ends were trimmed by 0 bases and 0 bases, with 9 bases remaining between them. In germline, CDR1 is SGDLS, CDR2 YYNGEE.

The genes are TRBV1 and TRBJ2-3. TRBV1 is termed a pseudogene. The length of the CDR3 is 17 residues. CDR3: CTSSPKESSPSTDTQYF. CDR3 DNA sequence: TGCACCAGCAGCCCTAAGGAGAGCTCACCGAGCACAGATACGCAGTATTTT.

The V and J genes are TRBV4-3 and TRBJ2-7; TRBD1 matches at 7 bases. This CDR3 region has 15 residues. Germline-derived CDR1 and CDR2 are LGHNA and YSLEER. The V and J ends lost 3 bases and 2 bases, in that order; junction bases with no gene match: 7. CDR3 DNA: TGCGCCAGCAGCCAGTCCGGGACAGTACCCTACGAGCAGTACTTC. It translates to CASSQSGTVPYEQYF.

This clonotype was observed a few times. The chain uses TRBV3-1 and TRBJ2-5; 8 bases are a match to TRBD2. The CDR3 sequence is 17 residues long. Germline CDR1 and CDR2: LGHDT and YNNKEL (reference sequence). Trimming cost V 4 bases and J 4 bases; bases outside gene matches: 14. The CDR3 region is CASSPFTSGSVGETQYF. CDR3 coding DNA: TGTGCCAGCAGCCCATTCACGAGCGGGAGTGTGGGAGAGACCCAGTACTTC.

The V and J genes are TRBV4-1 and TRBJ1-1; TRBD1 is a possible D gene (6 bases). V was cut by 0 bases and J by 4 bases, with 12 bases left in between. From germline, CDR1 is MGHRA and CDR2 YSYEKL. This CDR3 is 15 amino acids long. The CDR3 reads CASSQDGGAGTEAFF. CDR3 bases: TGCGCCAGCAGCCAAGATGGGGGCGCAGGCACTGAAGCTTTCTTT.

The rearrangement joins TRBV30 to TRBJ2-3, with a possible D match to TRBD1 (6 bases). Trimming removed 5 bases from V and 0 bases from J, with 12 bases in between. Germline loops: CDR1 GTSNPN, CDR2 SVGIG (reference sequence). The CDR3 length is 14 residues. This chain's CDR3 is CAWGRTGSTDTQYF. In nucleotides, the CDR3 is TGTGCCTGGGGCCGAACAGGGAGCACAGATACGCAGTATTTT. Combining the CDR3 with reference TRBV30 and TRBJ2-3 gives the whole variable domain SQTIHQWPATLVQPVGSPLSLECTVEGTSNPNLYWYRQAAGRGLQLLFYSVGIGQISSEVPQNLSASRPQDRQFILSSKKLLLSDSGFYLCAWGRTGSTDTQYFGPGTRLTVL.

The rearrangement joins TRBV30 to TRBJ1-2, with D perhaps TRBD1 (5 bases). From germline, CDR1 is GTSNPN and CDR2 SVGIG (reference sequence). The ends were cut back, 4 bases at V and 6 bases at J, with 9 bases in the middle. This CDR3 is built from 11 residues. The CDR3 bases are TGTGCCTGGACCCAGGGTGATGGCTACACCTTC. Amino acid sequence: CAWTQGDGYTF.

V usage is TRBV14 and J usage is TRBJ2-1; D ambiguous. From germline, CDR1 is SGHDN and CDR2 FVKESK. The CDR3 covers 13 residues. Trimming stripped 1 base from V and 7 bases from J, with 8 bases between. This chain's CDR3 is CASSQVMVNEQFF. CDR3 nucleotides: TGTGCCAGCAGCCAAGTAATGGTTAATGAGCAGTTCTTC.

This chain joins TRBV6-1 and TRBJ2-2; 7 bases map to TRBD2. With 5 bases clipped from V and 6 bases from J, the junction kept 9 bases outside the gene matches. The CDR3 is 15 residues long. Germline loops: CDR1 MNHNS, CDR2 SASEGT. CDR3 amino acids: CASSNQRDFSGELFF. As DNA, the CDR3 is TGTGCCAGCAGTAATCAGCGGGATTTTTCCGGGGAGCTGTTTTTT.

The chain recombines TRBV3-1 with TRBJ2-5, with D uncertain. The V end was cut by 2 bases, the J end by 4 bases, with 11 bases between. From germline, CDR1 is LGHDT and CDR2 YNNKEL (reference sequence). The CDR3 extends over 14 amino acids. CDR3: CASSQSALGETQYF. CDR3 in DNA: TGTGCCAGCAGCCAATCCGCGTTGGGAGAGACCCAGTACTTC.

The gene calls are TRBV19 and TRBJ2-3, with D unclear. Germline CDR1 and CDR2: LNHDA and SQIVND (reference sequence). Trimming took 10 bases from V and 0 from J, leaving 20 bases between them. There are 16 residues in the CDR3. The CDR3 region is CATTNGRLTSTDTQYF. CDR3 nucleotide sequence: TGTGCCACCACAAATGGCAGGCTCACTAGCACAGATACGCAGTATTTT.

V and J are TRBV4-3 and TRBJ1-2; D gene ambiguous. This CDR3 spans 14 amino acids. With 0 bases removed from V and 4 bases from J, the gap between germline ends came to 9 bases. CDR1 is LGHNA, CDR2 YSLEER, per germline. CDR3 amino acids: CASSQDQSPYGYTF. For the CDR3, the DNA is TGCGCCAGCAGCCAAGATCAATCTCCCTATGGCTACACCTTC.

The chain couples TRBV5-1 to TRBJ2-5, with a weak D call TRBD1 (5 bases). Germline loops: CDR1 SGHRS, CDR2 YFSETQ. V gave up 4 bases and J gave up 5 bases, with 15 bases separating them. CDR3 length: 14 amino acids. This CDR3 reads CASSKRGPQETQYF. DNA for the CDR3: TGCGCCAGCAGCAAAAGGGGCCCCCAGGAGACCCAGTACTTC. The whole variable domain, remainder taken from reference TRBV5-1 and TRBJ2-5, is KAGVTQTPRYLIKTRGQQVTLSCSPISGHRSVSWYQQTPGQGLQFLFEYFSETQRNKGNFPGRFSGRQFSNSRSEMNVSTLELGDSALYLCASSKRGPQETQYFGPGTRLLVL.